This entry is about one T cell receptor beta chain. Its cognate antigen is unknown. Germline V CDR1 and CDR2: SGHRS, YFSETQ. The V end lost 0 bases, the J end lost 4 bases, and 10 bases lay between the germline ends. The CDR3 has 14 amino acids. In TCRdb, the RT-PCR reads were re-called with MiXCR into one record per CDR3 protein. The sample carries more than 700,000 distinct CDR3 sequences, 20% to 25% recorded once. This specimen belongs to a study of response to subunit inactivated influenza vaccine. Overall study findings and caveats: It was the authors' suggestion that each seasonal influenza vaccination recruits few new T cells.

The sequence derives from a man in his forties or fifties who received an inactivated influenza vaccine. The sequenced sample was PBMCs from blood, obtained around 5 days after vaccination. J is TRBJ1-1 and V is TRBV5-1; D remains ambiguous. The CDR3 sequence: CASSLEARRTEAFF. The CDR3 DNA follows: TGCGCCAGCAGCTTGGAGGCACGGCGCACTGAAGCTTTCTTT.